The T cell receptor beta chain described here comes from a study of shared clonotypes between healthy human individuals. Study summary: For every donor, three CD4 naive, three CD4 memory, two CD8 naive and one CD8 memory plates were used.

This table comes from immunoSEQ multiplex PCR, and its TCRdb copy is limited to in-frame clones, with some not included. The data contain fewer than 3 million clones, about 90% of them singletons. The CDR3 is 14 residues long. From germline, CDR1 is SGHRS and CDR2 YFSETQ. The ends were cut back, 0 bases at V and 4 bases at J, with 7 bases in the middle. CD4+ cells were split into CD45RA+ naive and CD45RA-negative memory subsets. The study, taken as a whole, reports: Rarefaction gave evidence that sorted-subset sequencing remained incomplete despite large depth. Clonotypes shared by all four donors outscored non-shared clonotypes in generation probability.

Note on this clone: Its antigen is not identified. This CDR3 is also generated by other DNA sequences in the sample.

The source material was naive CD4+ T cells from PBMCs. As for subset: CD45RA+ positively selected. The sequence derives from a man aged 18 to 35 in good health. Some clones in this sample may be carry-over from other donors' samples. The rearrangement joins TRBV5-1 to TRBJ2-2; D unclear. CDR3 nucleotide sequence: TGCGCCAGCAGCTTGGGGCTCCTCACCGGGGAGCTGTTTTTT. Its protein product is CASSLGLLTGELFF.